This TCR beta chain was identified during a study of CD8 T cells in ankylosing spondylitis (dated by TCRdb to 2016 to 2017). With respect to the entire study: T cell receptor beta repertoires were profiled in healthy donors and ankylosing spondylitis patients so that disease-linked TCR variants could be found. The whole study cohort included 108 healthy donors and roughly 24 ankylosing spondylitis patients. Peripheral blood samples were taken, and synovial fluid was additionally collected from ankylosing spondylitis patients. Points the paper makes about the study in general: Some of the motif variants had been reported before in the synovial fluid and blood of reactive arthritis patients, a finding that suggests common disease-initiation mechanisms. The disease-linked clones had a CD8+ phenotype and were found at relatively low frequencies in peripheral blood. The disease-linked clones were reported to be significantly enriched in matched synovial fluid samples from ankylosing spondylitis patients. A TCR beta motif made up of several highly homologous amino acid variants appeared to be characteristic of blood from ankylosing spondylitis patients.

The sample holds a few counts of this clonotype. The specificity of this receptor is unknown. No base quality values were provided; no much bigger clone lies one nucleotide off. Based on the germline V gene (reference sequence), the CDR1 and CDR2 sequences are LNHDA and SQIVND. V loses 4 bases of germline sequence and J loses 0 bases, and the interval between the two ends is 9 bases. Inclusive of the bounding cysteine and phenylalanine, the CDR3 is 15 residues long. The kept DNA is CDR3 alone, 45 bases in frame from the first base. TCRdb records Illumina HiSeq 2500 as the sequencer. Quantitative 5'-RACE with molecular barcodes was the method used to prepare the TCR beta libraries. The published analysis was carried out like this. To identify disease-linked TCR variants, a new computational method was used, one built on a probabilistic model of VDJ rearrangement. The public reads were quality trimmed at Q25 with fastp and then assembled into clones with MiXCR by TCRdb, keeping productive beta chains. Entries are consolidated by CDR3 protein sequence, retaining the most common genes and DNA. TCRdb, not the authors, supplied the V and J calls. For this sample the table gives over 450,000 distinct CDR3 sequences, of which roughly 13% were detected only once. Clones ranked in the top ten supply 6.8% of the sample.

The sequence joins TRBV19 to TRBJ2-2; there is no confident call for the D gene. Source material: blood, either unsorted or a sorted T cell fraction (not recorded which). The receptor comes from a male donor with ankylosing spondylitis. The nucleotides are TGTGCCAGTAGTAGGGCCATCGCGAACACCGGGGAGCTGTTTTTT. Its amino acids are CASSRAIANTGELFF.